The 20 T cell receptor beta chains in this list originate from one sample, sequenced in a study of blood T cell repertoires in COVID-19 (dated by TCRdb to 2018 to 2021). The protocol used for the library was the immunoSEQ multiplex PCR assay. TCRdb's version of the immuneACCESS table is confined to in-frame rearrangements and falls short of the full clone set. An unresolved V gene accounts for under half of the shortfall where checked; the remainder is of unknown origin. This sample gives some 350,000 clones in total; around 87% of them show up just once. The ten largest clones take up about 6.9% of the sample. The sequencing sample was made of peripheral blood. The receptors were sampled from a woman between 50 and 59 years old with COVID-19, enrolled during active disease.

J is TRBJ2-7 and V is TRBV29-1; 11 nucleotides agree with TRBD2. In germline, CDR1 is SQVTM, CDR2 ANQGSEA. CDR3 size: 13 residues. The J segment lost 4 bases and the V segment lost 5 bases, leaving 4 bases of the junction unmatched. In nucleotides, the CDR3 is TGCAGCGTTACTAGCGGGAGAGCTTACGAGCAGTACTTC. This codes for CSVTSGRAYEQYF.

V usage is TRBV5-1 and J usage is TRBJ1-6; TRBD1 aligns across 7 bases. Germline loops: CDR1 SGHRS, CDR2 YFSETQ. This CDR3 region has 18 residues. The V gene end was trimmed by 4 bases and the J gene end by 1 base; junction bases not matched to a gene: 11. The CDR3 DNA sequence: TGCGCCAGCAGCGACGGGAGGGACAGTGAATCCTATAATTCACCCCTCCACTTT. Amino acid sequence: CASSDGRDSESYNSPLHF.

This chain uses TRBV7-9 with TRBJ2-2; D unclear. Germline V CDR1 and CDR2: SEHNR, FQNEAQ (reference sequence). Between the trimmed V and J ends, which lost 4 bases and 3 bases, there was a span of 12 bases. The CDR3 has 15 amino acids. As DNA, the CDR3 is TGTGCCAGCAGCTCGCGCGTCCTGGACACCGGGGAGCTGTTTTTT. Residues: CASSSRVLDTGELFF.

CDR3 sequence (DNA): TGTGCCTGGAGTGCCGGACAGATCAATTCACCCCTCCACTTT. Translation gives CAWSAGQINSPLHF. The rearrangement uses TRBV30 and TRBJ1-6; D possibly corresponds to TRBD1 (6 bases). CDR3 length: 14 amino acids. Trimming cost V 1 base and J 7 bases, with 11 bases left between them. The germline V gene encodes CDR1 GTSNPN and CDR2 SVGIG (reference sequence).

J is TRBJ2-1 and V is TRBV7-3; TRBD2 might be the D (6 bases). The CDR3 runs to 15 residues. Trimming left V 3 bases short and J 9 bases short, with 18 bases between. Germline CDR1 and CDR2: SGHTA and FQGTGA. The CDR3 coding sequence is TGTGCCAGCAGCTTGCTCCAAAGCGGGTCCAGTGAGCAGTTCTTC. Its protein is CASSLLQSGSSEQFF.

The chain joins TRBV10-3 to TRBJ2-7; 13 nucleotides align to TRBD2. The CDR3 contains 16 residues. CDR1 and CDR2 from the germline V gene are ENHRY and SYGVKD. Germline trimming cut 10 bases from V and 4 bases from J; bases unmatched to any gene: 13. The CDR3 region is CASRGVGTSGNYEQYF. The CDR3 DNA follows: TGTGCCAGCAGGGGCGTAGGGACTAGCGGGAATTACGAGCAGTACTTC.

The chain joins TRBV10-3 to TRBJ2-5; D call uncertain. The CDR3 is made up of 13 amino acids. Germline values: CDR1 ENHRY, CDR2 SYGVKD. The V end was cut by 3 bases, the J end by 7 bases, with 12 bases between. CDR3 DNA: TGTGCCATCAGTGAAGAAACGAGTACGACCCAGTACTTC. Translating it yields CAISEETSTTQYF.

To note about this clone: The germline gene is not matched at one end of the junction; a read error may be the cause. The CDR3 loop reads CASSPRLAGGPAGELFF. The CDR3 DNA follows: TGTGCTAGCAGCCCCCGATTAGCGGGAGGGCCTGCCGGGGAGCTGTTTTTT. V and J are TRBV7-7 and TRBJ2-2, with 11 bases that match TRBD2. This CDR3 is built from 17 residues. CDR1 is SSHAT and CDR2 is FNYEAQ in the germline V gene (reference sequence). Together with reference TRBV7-7 and TRBJ2-2, the CDR3 gives the full variable domain: GAGVSQSPRYKVTKRGQDVTLRCDPISSHATLYWYQQALGQGPEFLTYFNYEAQPDKSGLPSDRFSAERPEGSISTLTIQRTEQRDSAMYRCASSPRLAGGPAGELFFGEGSRLTVL.

The gene calls are TRBV30 and TRBJ1-2; TRBD1 is a possible D gene (6 bases). This CDR3 contains 12 residues. V lost 4 bases and J lost 8, with 14 bases in between. The germline V gene encodes CDR1 GTSNPN and CDR2 SVGIG (reference sequence). The CDR3 spells CAWNGRGSGYTF. The CDR3 nucleotides read TGTGCCTGGAACGGCAGGGGTAGCGGCTACACCTTC.

The V and J genes are TRBV6-5 and TRBJ1-6, with 10 positions matching TRBD1. Germline CDR1 reads MNHEY; CDR2 reads SVGAGI. The trim removed 6 bases at V and 9 bases at J, leaving 5 bases unmatched. This CDR3 has 14 residues. The CDR3 region is CASSRQGAGSPLHF. The CDR3 bases are TGTGCCAGCAGCCGACAGGGGGCGGGTTCACCCCTCCACTTT.

The chain has TRBV3-1 (or the pseudogene TRBV3-2) and TRBJ1-4, with 8 bases identical to TRBD1. The germline gives CDR1 LGHDT, CDR2 YNNKEL (reference sequence). The CDR3 length is 17 residues. The V gene end was trimmed by 6 bases and the J gene end by 2 bases; junction bases not matched to a gene: 11. CDR3 nucleotide sequence: TGTGCCAGCAGTCGGACAGGGAGGGGGAATACTAATGAAAAACTGTTTTTT. This codes for CASSRTGRGNTNEKLFF.

This clone showed up just once. The chain links TRBV10-1 to TRBJ2-1; 9 bases agree with TRBD2. With V trimmed by 0 bases and J by 7 bases, 7 bases remained unmatched. CDR3 length equals 16 residues. CDR1 is WNHNN, CDR2 SYGVQD, per germline (reference sequence). CDR3 sequence reads: CASSESRLAGTNEQFF. For the CDR3, the DNA is TGCGCCAGCAGTGAGTCGCGGCTAGCGGGAACGAATGAGCAGTTCTTC.

This rearrangement joins TRBV5-1 to TRBJ2-2; 9 nucleotides agree with TRBD2. Germline CDR1 reads SGHRS; CDR2 reads YFSETQ. This CDR3 has 17 amino acids. V lost 4 bases to trimming and J lost 5 bases; unmatched junction nucleotides: 12. The CDR3, as DNA: TGCGCCAGCAGCCCGGGACGGACTAGCGAGGGAACCGGGGAGCTGTTTTTT. It codes for CASSPGRTSEGTGELFF.

The V call is TRBV11-3, the J call TRBJ1-1; D is possibly TRBD1 (5 bases). Trimming pared 5 bases from V and 2 bases from J, leaving 12 bases between. Per the germline V gene, CDR1 is SGHNT and CDR2 is YENEEA. CDR3 length equals 14 residues. CDR3 in DNA: TGTGCCAGCAGCAAGACAGCGATCAACACTGAAGCTTTCTTT. This encodes CASSKTAINTEAFF.

This chain joins TRBV25-1 and TRBJ2-5; no clear D. Germline assignment: CDR1 MGHDK and CDR2 SYGVNS. CDR3 length: 12 residues. V lost 6 bases and J 7 bases, leaving 12 bases between the germline ends. CDR3 coding DNA: TGTGCCAGCAGGGCGGCGGTCGGGACCCAGTACTTC. Its translation is CASRAAVGTQYF.

The chain carries TRBV5-1 and TRBJ1-2; 10 nucleotides align to TRBD1. The germline gives CDR1 SGHRS, CDR2 YFSETQ. The CDR3 has 17 residues. The junction had 9 bases not matched to a gene; V was cut back by 1 base and J by 3 bases. The CDR3 region has the DNA TGCGCCAGCAGCTTGAGCGGCGGGACAGGGGCCTACTATGGCTACACCTTC. The encoded protein is CASSLSGGTGAYYGYTF.

V usage is TRBV11-2 and J usage is TRBJ1-2, with 7 bases matching TRBD1. Germline V gives CDR1 SGHAT, CDR2 FQNNGV. The CDR3 has 14 residues. Trimming at V came to 1 base and at J to 4 bases, leaving 3 bases not matched to a gene. CDR3 residues: CASSLGGGAYGYTF. The CDR3 DNA is TGTGCCAGCAGCTTAGGAGGGGGCGCCTATGGCTACACCTTC.

The chain joins TRBV7-9 to TRBJ2-1; D call uncertain. There are 11 residues in the CDR3. Germline values: CDR1 SEHNR, CDR2 FQNEAQ (reference sequence). V was shortened by 5 bases and J by 10 bases, with 9 bases between the two germline ends. The CDR3 region is CASSPGWEQFF. CDR3 bases: TGTGCCAGCAGCCCTGGCTGGGAGCAGTTCTTC.

The chain couples TRBV4-2 to TRBJ1-6; 7 nucleotides agree with TRBD1. There are 16 residues in the CDR3. The germline V gene encodes CDR1 LGHNA and CDR2 YNFKEQ. V was pared by 3 bases and J by 2 bases, with 4 bases of the junction left unmatched. The CDR3 DNA is TGTGCCAGCAGCCAGACCGGGACAGCCTATAATTCACCCCTCCACTTT. Translating it yields CASSQTGTAYNSPLHF.

The rearrangement links TRBV6-5 to TRBJ2-3; 9 positions match TRBD2. Germline CDR1 reads MNHEY; CDR2 reads SVGAGI. The V gene end was trimmed by 6 bases and the J gene end by 5 bases; junction bases not matched to a gene: 9. The CDR3 loop spans 15 amino acids. DNA for the CDR3: TGTGCCAGCAGGGGGACTAGCCGTGCACTAGATACGCAGTATTTT. Residues: CASRGTSRALDTQYF.